These 3 T cell receptor beta chains originate from one sample sequenced in a study of blood T cell repertoires in COVID-19. Assay used: immunoSEQ multiplex PCR; TCRdb lists only in-frame clones, some missing. The sample has some 29,000 clones, 80% seen once; the top ten hold about half. The specimen was peripheral blood. These receptors came from a woman aged 70-85 years with acute or convalescent COVID-19.

This clone was observed a handful of times. The CDR3 protein is CASSPGQGTDTQYF. The CDR3 coding sequence is TGCGCCAGCAGCCCCGGACAGGGCACAGATACGCAGTATTTT. The chain has TRBV5-1 and TRBJ2-3; 7 bases fit TRBD1. From germline, CDR1 is SGHRS and CDR2 YFSETQ. The CDR3 loop spans 14 amino acids. With 4 bases clipped from V and 1 base from J, the junction kept 3 bases outside the gene matches.

This clone appeared a few times. The chain has TRBV11-3 and TRBJ2-1, with TRBD2 identical over 7 bases. Germline values: CDR1 SGHNT, CDR2 YENEEA. V lost 0 bases, J lost 1 base, and 3 bases stayed unmatched. The CDR3 consists of 16 residues. The CDR3 here is CASSLDSGLSYNEQFF. CDR3 nucleotide sequence: TGTGCCAGCAGCTTAGATAGCGGGCTATCCTACAATGAGCAGTTCTTC. Variable domain in full (rest from reference TRBV11-3 and TRBJ2-1): EAGVVQSPRYKIIEKKQPVAFWCNPISGHNTLYWYLQNLGQGPELLIRYENEEAVDDSQLPKDRFSAERLKGVDSTLKIQPAELGDSAVYLCASSLDSGLSYNEQFFGPGTRLTVL.

The chain is built from TRBV5-6 and TRBJ1-5, with D perhaps TRBD1 (6 bases). This CDR3 spans 13 amino acids. The germline CDR1 and CDR2 sequences are SGHDT and YYEEEE. Trimming cost V 4 bases and J 9 bases, with 14 bases left between them. The CDR3 spells CASSQGSGVPQHF. The CDR3 nucleotides read TGTGCCAGCAGCCAGGGGAGCGGGGTGCCCCAGCATTTT. The whole variable domain, remainder taken from reference TRBV5-6 and TRBJ1-5, is DAGVTQSPTHLIKTRGQQVTLRCSPKSGHDTVSWYQQALGQGPQFIFQYYEEEERQRGNFPDRFSGHQFPNYSSELNVNALLLGDSALYLCASSQGSGVPQHFGDGTRLSIL.